This T cell receptor beta chain was profiled in a study of blood T cell repertoires in COVID-19. Study context: The United States, Italy and Spain supplied acute and convalescent COVID-19 samples.

Study processing details: Cell counts per sample came from amplifying reference gene primers. Method: immunoSEQ multiplex PCR; TCRdb's copy keeps in-frame clones and lacks some. For V, J and clone size, that table is used; D and trimming come from the DNA. The top ten hold just under 0.6% of the sample, which has approximately 79,000 clones, 75% to 90% seen once. This clone was seen a few times. The TCR originated in a man aged 55 to 69 with acute or convalescent COVID-19. The sample comprised peripheral blood.

DNA for the CDR3: TGTGCCTGGAATTCGGGACAGTTAATCTCGAACACTGAAGCTTTCTTT. Translated: CAWNSGQLISNTEAFF. The chain joins TRBV30 to TRBJ1-1; 7 bases are a match to TRBD1. The J segment lost 1 base and the V segment lost 4 bases, leaving 12 bases of the junction unmatched. The CDR3 is 16 amino acids. Germline assignment: CDR1 GTSNPN and CDR2 SVGIG (reference sequence).